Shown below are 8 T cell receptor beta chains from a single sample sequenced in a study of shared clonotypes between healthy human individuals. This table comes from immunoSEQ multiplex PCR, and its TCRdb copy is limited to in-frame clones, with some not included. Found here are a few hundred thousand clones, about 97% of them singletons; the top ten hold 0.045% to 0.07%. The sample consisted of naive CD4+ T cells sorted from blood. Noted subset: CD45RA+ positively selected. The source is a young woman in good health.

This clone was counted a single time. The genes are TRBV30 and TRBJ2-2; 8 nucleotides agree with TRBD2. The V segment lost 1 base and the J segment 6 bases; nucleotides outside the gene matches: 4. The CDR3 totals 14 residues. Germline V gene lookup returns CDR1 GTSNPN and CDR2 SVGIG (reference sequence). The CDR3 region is CAWSARGGSGELFF. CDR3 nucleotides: TGTGCCTGGAGTGCCCGGGGGGGTTCCGGGGAGCTGTTTTTT.

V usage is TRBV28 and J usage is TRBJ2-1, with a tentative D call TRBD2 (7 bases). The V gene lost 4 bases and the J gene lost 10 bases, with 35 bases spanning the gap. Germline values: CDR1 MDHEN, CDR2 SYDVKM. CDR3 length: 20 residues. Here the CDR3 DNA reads TGTGCCAGCAGTTCTCTGGGGGACGGGGGGCAGGGATTCAGGGTCGGAGAGCAGTTCTTC. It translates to CASSSLGDGGQGFRVGEQFF.

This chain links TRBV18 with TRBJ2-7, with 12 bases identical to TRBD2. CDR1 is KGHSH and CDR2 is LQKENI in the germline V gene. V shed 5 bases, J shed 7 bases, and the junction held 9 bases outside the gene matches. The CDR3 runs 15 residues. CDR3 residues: CASSSGLAGFWEQYF. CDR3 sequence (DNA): TGTGCCAGCTCATCCGGACTAGCGGGGTTCTGGGAGCAGTACTTC.

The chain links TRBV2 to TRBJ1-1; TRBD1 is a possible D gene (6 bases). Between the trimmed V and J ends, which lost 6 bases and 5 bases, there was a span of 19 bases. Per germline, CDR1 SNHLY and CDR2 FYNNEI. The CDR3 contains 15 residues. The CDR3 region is CASSPLEQGKTEAFF. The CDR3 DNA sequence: TGTGCCAGCAGCCCCCTCGAACAGGGTAAGACTGAAGCTTTCTTT.

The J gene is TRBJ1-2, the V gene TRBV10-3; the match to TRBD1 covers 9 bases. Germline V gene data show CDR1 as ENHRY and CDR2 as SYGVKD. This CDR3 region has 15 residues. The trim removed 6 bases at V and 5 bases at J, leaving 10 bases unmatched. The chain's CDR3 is CAIRSPGQGGYGYTF. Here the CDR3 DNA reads TGTGCCATCAGGAGTCCGGGACAGGGAGGATATGGCTACACCTTC.

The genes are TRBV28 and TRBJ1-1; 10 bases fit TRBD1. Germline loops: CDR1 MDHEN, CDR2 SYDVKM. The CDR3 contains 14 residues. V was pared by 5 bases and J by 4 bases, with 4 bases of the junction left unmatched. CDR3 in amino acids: CASSPDRGPTEAFF. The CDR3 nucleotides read TGTGCCAGCAGTCCCGACAGGGGGCCCACTGAAGCTTTCTTT.

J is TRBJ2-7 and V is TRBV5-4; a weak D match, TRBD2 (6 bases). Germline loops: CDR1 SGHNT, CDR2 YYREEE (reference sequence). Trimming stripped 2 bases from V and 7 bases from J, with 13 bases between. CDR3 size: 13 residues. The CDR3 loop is CASSLTGTLEQYF. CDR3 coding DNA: TGTGCCAGCAGCTTAACCGGGACTCTGGAGCAGTACTTC.

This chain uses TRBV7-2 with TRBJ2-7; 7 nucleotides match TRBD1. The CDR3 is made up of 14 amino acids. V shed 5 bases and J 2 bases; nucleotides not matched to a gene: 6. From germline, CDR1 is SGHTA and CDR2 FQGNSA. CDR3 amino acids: CASSPGTETYEQYF. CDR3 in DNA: TGTGCCAGCAGCCCCGGGACAGAGACCTACGAGCAGTACTTC.